One sample yielded the 15 T cell receptor beta chains listed below, sequenced in a study of shared clonotypes between healthy human individuals. Data came from immunoSEQ multiplex PCR; TCRdb stores just in-frame clones and leaves some out. The sample consists of roughly 2.1 million clones, about 93% of them appearing once. Naive-designated CD8 cells lacked CD45RO, were positively enriched for CCR7, and omitted terminally differentiated effector memory CD45RA+ cells. The source material was naive CD8+ T cells from PBMCs. The receptors originated from a man between 18 and 35 years old in good health. Some clones in this sample may be carry-over from other donors' samples.

This sequence joins TRBV4-3 and TRBJ1-1, with D unresolved. The CDR3 length is 16 residues. The germline V and J ends were trimmed by 3 bases and 2 bases, with 16 bases remaining between them. The germline CDR1 and CDR2 sequences are LGHNA and YSLEER. The CDR3 sequence: CASSHDVGRGNTEAFF. The CDR3 DNA follows: TGCGCCAGCAGCCACGATGTGGGGAGAGGCAACACTGAAGCTTTCTTT.

A single count supports this clone. The CDR3 is CASSQPGEQYF. The CDR3 bases are TGCGCCAGCAGCCAACCGGGCGAGCAGTACTTC. The V gene is TRBV4-1, the J gene TRBJ2-7; D ambiguous. Trimming shortened V by 2 bases and J by 6 bases, and 5 bases separated the two germline ends. The length of the CDR3 is 11 residues. Looked up from germline, CDR1 is MGHRA and CDR2 is YSYEKL.

This clone was seen more than once but under ten times. This chain connects TRBV7-9 to TRBJ1-4; no definite D call. V was clipped by 7 bases and J by 5 bases, with 17 bases between them. There are 15 residues in the CDR3. CDR1 and CDR2 from the germline V gene are SEHNR and FQNEAQ (reference sequence). CDR3 sequence (DNA): TGTGCCAGCACCCCGGTGGCGCACATGAATGAAAAACTGTTTTTT. Translation: CASTPVAHMNEKLFF.

The chain uses TRBV29-1 and TRBJ2-1, with 8 bases matching TRBD1. The CDR3 sequence is 14 residues long. Per the germline V gene, CDR1 is SQVTM and CDR2 is ANQGSEA. V was pared by 4 bases and J by 0 bases, with 2 bases of the junction left unmatched. CDR3 sequence (DNA): TGCAGCGTTGGGACAGGGAGCTCCTACAATGAGCAGTTCTTC. Protein product: CSVGTGSSYNEQFF.

This clone showed up just a few times. The chain couples TRBV7-7 to TRBJ2-1; 11 bases align to TRBD2. CDR1 and CDR2 from the germline V gene are SSHAT and FNYEAQ (reference sequence). This CDR3 has 15 residues. With 4 bases clipped from V and 8 bases from J, the junction kept 7 bases outside the gene matches. The CDR3 spells CASSSGLAALDEQFF. Written as DNA, the CDR3 is TGTGCCAGCAGCTCGGGACTAGCGGCCCTCGATGAGCAGTTCTTC.

V and J are TRBV9 and TRBJ2-1; D is perhaps TRBD1 or TRBD2 (5 bases each). Germline loops: CDR1 SGDLS, CDR2 YYNGEE. The V gene lost 0 bases and the J gene lost 7 bases, with 8 bases spanning the gap. The CDR3 is 13 residues long. The CDR3 bases are TGTGCCAGCAGCGTAGGTGAGGGGAATGAGCAGTTCTTC. The encoded protein is CASSVGEGNEQFF.

This CDR3 reads CASTPLQGNEGYTF. CDR3 coding DNA: TGTGCCAGCACCCCCTTACAGGGAAATGAGGGCTACACCTTC. This chain connects TRBV27 to TRBJ1-2, with D possibly matching TRBD1 (6 bases). The germline gives CDR1 MNHEY, CDR2 SMNVEV (reference sequence). The length of the CDR3 is 14 residues. V was cut by 7 bases and J by 8 bases, with 20 bases left in between.

V is TRBV15 and J is TRBJ2-3; D unresolved. This CDR3 spans 15 amino acids. Trimming took 2 bases from V and 2 from J, leaving 11 bases between them. The germline V gene has CDR1 LNHNV and CDR2 YYDKDF (reference sequence). DNA for the CDR3: TGTGCCACCAGCAGATCGGCTGCTTTCACAGATACGCAGTATTTT. Its translation: CATSRSAAFTDTQYF.

The chain has TRBV27 and TRBJ2-1; D remains ambiguous. Germline CDR1 reads MNHEY; CDR2 reads SMNVEV (reference sequence). V lost 6 bases and J lost 10, with 22 bases in between. The CDR3 spans 15 residues. DNA for the CDR3: TGTGCCAGCAGAACCTCTCCGGGTGGGAAAGGCGAGCAGTTCTTC. This gives the protein CASRTSPGGKGEQFF.

The chain is built from TRBV21-1 and TRBJ2-3; the table names TRBD1, a call not compared with the DNA. TRBV21-1 is shown as a pseudogene. The CDR3 is 16 residues long. The CDR3 is CASSKVMTGTTDTQYF. CDR3 sequence (DNA): TGTGCCAGCAGCAAAGTCATGACAGGGACCACAGATACGCAGTATTTT.

The chain combines TRBV5-1 with TRBJ2-7; 7 nucleotides agree with TRBD1. Trimming removed 2 bases from V and 1 base from J; junction bases left unmatched: 3. CDR1 is SGHRS and CDR2 is YFSETQ in the germline V gene. The CDR3 runs 14 residues. CDR3 sequence: CASSLRDRSYEQYF. CDR3 coding DNA: TGCGCCAGCAGCTTAAGGGACAGATCCTACGAGCAGTACTTC.

The chain joins TRBV19 to TRBJ1-5; D not certain. With 0 bases removed from V and 0 bases from J, the gap between germline ends came to 12 bases. This CDR3 is 17 amino acids long. Germline V CDR1 and CDR2: LNHDA, SQIVND (reference sequence). The CDR3 DNA reads as TGTGCCAGTAGTATAGAGGGAGGAGTTTATAGCAATCAGCCCCAGCATTTT. Translation gives CASSIEGGVYSNQPQHF.

The CDR3: CASSSRGGQGRNEQYF. Here the CDR3 DNA reads TGTGCCAGCAGCTCCCGAGGGGGACAGGGGCGGAATGAGCAGTACTTC. V usage is TRBV7-2 and J usage is TRBJ2-7; 10 bases are shared with TRBD1. This CDR3 has 16 amino acids. Germline V gene lookup returns CDR1 SGHTA and CDR2 FQGNSA. Trimming removed 4 bases from V and 7 bases from J; junction bases left unmatched: 13.

The chain uses TRBV9 and TRBJ1-2; a possible D gene is TRBD1 (6 bases). Trimming took off 2 bases at V and 7 bases at J, with 15 bases between the two ends. The germline V gene encodes CDR1 SGDLS and CDR2 YYNGEE. This CDR3 has 14 residues. The DNA of the CDR3 is TGTGCCAGCAGCGTTCAGGGGCAGGGTGTTGGCTACACCTTC. Translation gives CASSVQGQGVGYTF.

The gene calls are TRBV10-3 and TRBJ1-3, with 9 bases fitting TRBD1. This CDR3 contains 15 residues. Trimming removed 5 bases from V and 7 bases from J; junction bases left unmatched: 9. The germline V gene encodes CDR1 ENHRY and CDR2 SYGVKD. CDR3 loop: CAISIGTGKLNTIYF. The DNA for the CDR3 is TGTGCCATCAGTATAGGGACAGGGAAGCTGAACACCATATATTTT.